Presented here are 29 T cell receptor beta chains from one specimen sequenced in a study of regulatory T cells in long-lasting Graves disease. The time point was: newly diagnosed GD, antithyroid drugs for less than 3 months. RNA extracted from PBMCs served as the sequencing template. In building TCR beta libraries, iRepertoire HTBI primers were used together with Arm-PCR of CDR3 regions. TCRdb processed the multiplex PCR reads anew with MiXCR; each CDR3 protein has one entry. This sample has 400,000 to 550,000 distinct CDR3 sequences; approximately 16% occur once, and the top ten carry around 10%. The data also belong to a second study, concerning T cells in Graves' hyperthyroidism and ophthalmopathy.

The starting material was peripheral blood mononuclear cells (PBMCs), obtained at new diagnosis, from a patient treated with antithyroid drugs. The receptor source for this set is a woman in her twenties or thirties with Graves disease.

The sample holds many counts of this clonotype. The chain combines TRBV28 with TRBJ2-1, with TRBD2 matching over 9 bases. Germline values: CDR1 MDHEN, CDR2 SYDVKM. The CDR3 has 12 residues. Unmatched junction bases numbered 1, after V lost 2 bases and J lost 11 bases. The CDR3 sequence: CASSLGTSKQFF. CDR3 bases: TGTGCCAGCAGTTTAGGGACTAGCAAGCAGTTCTTC.

This clonotype was seen many times. This chain uses TRBV5-1 with TRBJ1-1; TRBD1 aligns across 8 bases. Germline CDR1 and CDR2: SGHRS and YFSETQ. The CDR3 consists of 14 residues. J was trimmed by 5 bases and V by 4 bases; bases with no gene match: 7. The chain's CDR3 is CASSVTGGRTEAFF. DNA of the CDR3: TGCGCCAGCAGCGTAACAGGGGGGAGGACTGAAGCTTTCTTT. Full variable domain (rest looked up from reference TRBV5-1 and TRBJ1-1): KAGVTQTPRYLIKTRGQQVTLSCSPISGHRSVSWYQQTPGQGLQFLFEYFSETQRNKGNFPGRFSGRQFSNSRSEMNVSTLELGDSALYLCASSVTGGRTEAFFGQGTRLTVV.

This clonotype occurred many times. The rearrangement joins TRBV29-1 to TRBJ2-7; the match to TRBD2 covers 10 bases. Germline-derived CDR1 and CDR2 are SQVTM and ANQGSEA. Losses at the gene ends were 3 bases for V and 7 bases for J; bases not matched to a gene: 9. The CDR3 runs 14 residues. CDR3: CSVDISGRGGEQYF. Written as DNA, the CDR3 is TGCAGCGTTGACATAAGCGGGAGGGGCGGGGAGCAGTACTTC.

V gene TRBV20-1 combines with J gene TRBJ1-2; the D gene is possibly TRBD1 (6 bases). V was clipped by 4 bases and J by 4 bases, with 10 bases between them. Germline CDR1 DFQATT, CDR2 SNEGSKA (reference sequence). The CDR3 consists of 12 residues. CDR3 amino acids: CSATTGSYGYTF. The CDR3 DNA is TGCAGTGCTACGACAGGCAGCTATGGCTACACCTTC.

Many counts were recorded for this clonotype. The chain has TRBV6-2 or TRBV6-3 and TRBJ1-1; 7 nucleotides align to TRBD1. J gave up 4 bases and V 0 bases, and 5 bases lay outside the gene matches. CDR1 and CDR2 from the germline V gene are MNHEY and SVGEGT. The CDR3 is 15 amino acids. The CDR3, as DNA: TGTGCCAGCAGTTACTCGGGGGAGGGGGCCACTGAAGCTTTCTTT. This translates into CASSYSGEGATEAFF.

This clonotype was seen at least ten times. The chain is built from TRBV20-1 and TRBJ2-7, with 9 nucleotides matching TRBD1. The junction had 2 bases not matched to a gene; V was cut back by 2 bases and J by 0 bases. Germline assignment: CDR1 DFQATT and CDR2 SNEGSKA (reference sequence). CDR3 length equals 14 residues. The CDR3 here is CSARSTGGSYEQYF. CDR3 sequence (DNA): TGCAGTGCTAGATCGACAGGGGGCTCCTACGAGCAGTACTTC.

This clonotype was counted many times. The J gene is TRBJ2-1, the V gene TRBV15; a weak D match, TRBD2 (5 bases). Germline CDR1 and CDR2: LNHNV and YYDKDF (reference sequence). V lost 3 bases to trimming and J lost 8 bases, with 20 bases between them. The CDR3 covers 16 residues. The CDR3 sequence: CATSSFGDPRRDEQFF. As DNA, the CDR3 is TGTGCCACCAGCAGTTTCGGGGATCCACGGCGGGATGAGCAGTTCTTC.

This clonotype occurred many times. The CDR3 coding sequence is TGCAGTGCTAGAAGTAGCGGGATGGCCGGGGAGCTGTTTTTT. This gives the protein CSARSSGMAGELFF. The gene calls are TRBV20-1 and TRBJ2-2, with 8 bases fitting TRBD2. Trimming at V came to 2 bases and at J to 6 bases, leaving 5 bases not matched to a gene. There are 14 residues in the CDR3. The V gene's germline CDR1 is DFQATT and CDR2 SNEGSKA (reference sequence).

Concerning this clonotype itself: The junction does not match germline at one end; this may be a read error. The chain recombines TRBV5-1 with TRBJ1-1; D is ambiguous. The germline V gene encodes CDR1 SGHRS and CDR2 YFSETQ. There are 13 residues in the CDR3. The CDR3 sequence: CTSSLDVSPKAFF. CDR3 DNA sequence: TGCACCAGCAGCTTAGATGTATCGCCAAAAGCTTTCTTT.

This clonotype was counted many times. The chain links TRBV12-3 or TRBV12-4 to TRBJ1-1; 7 bases match TRBD1. The CDR3 totals 13 residues. The ends lost 6 bases at V and 5 bases at J; junction bases unmatched: 6. CDR3 sequence: CASSFPGGTEAFF. The CDR3 nucleotides are TGTGCCAGCAGCTTTCCAGGGGGGACTGAAGCTTTCTTT.

The rearrangement joins TRBV27 to TRBJ1-6; the match to TRBD1 covers 7 bases. The CDR3 has 13 amino acids. Germline CDR1 and CDR2: MNHEY and SMNVEV (reference sequence). Germline trimming cut 11 bases from V and 6 bases from J; bases unmatched to any gene: 7. The CDR3 bases are TGTGCCGGAGGGACAGACCTTAATTCACCCCTCCACTTT. It specifies CAGGTDLNSPLHF.

This clonotype occurred many times. V gene TRBV2 combines with J gene TRBJ1-5; D is uncertain. This CDR3 comprises 15 residues. The germline V gene has CDR1 SNHLY and CDR2 FYNNEI. Trimming stripped 4 bases from V and 0 bases from J, with 10 bases between. For the CDR3, the DNA is TGTGCCAGCAGTGCTGGAGTTTATAGCAATCAGCCCCAGCATTTT. This gives the protein CASSAGVYSNQPQHF.

About this clonotype itself: A far larger clone differs by one base, so this is likely a read error. The chain couples TRBV7-9 to TRBJ2-2; D gene ambiguous. CDR1 is SEHNR, CDR2 FQNEAQ, per germline (reference sequence). This CDR3 has 14 residues. CDR3 sequence: CARSLVSNTGELFF. CDR3 bases: TGTGCCCGCAGCTTAGTGTCCAACACCGGGGAGCTGTTTTTT.

This clonotype has only a few counts. This chain uses TRBV15 with TRBJ2-1; 13 bases align to TRBD2. CDR1 is LNHNV, CDR2 YYDKDF, per germline (reference sequence). With 2 bases clipped from V and 3 bases from J, the junction kept 4 bases outside the gene matches. The CDR3 covers 17 residues. For the CDR3, the DNA is TGTGCCACCAGCAGAAAACTAGCGGGAGGGTTCTACAATGAGCAGTTCTTC. This translates into CATSRKLAGGFYNEQFF.

The chain uses TRBV6-2 or TRBV6-3 and TRBJ2-2; 8 nucleotides match TRBD1. The CDR3 consists of 16 residues. J was trimmed by 7 bases and V by 2 bases; bases with no gene match: 9. Germline CDR1 is MNHEY and CDR2 is SVGEGT. CDR3: CASSYIQGAHGGELFF. The CDR3 region has the DNA TGTGCCAGCAGTTACATCCAGGGGGCGCATGGCGGGGAGCTGTTTTTT.

This rearrangement joins TRBV2 to TRBJ1-1; the D is unclear. V lost 1 base and J 6 bases, leaving 12 bases between the germline ends. CDR1 is SNHLY and CDR2 is FYNNEI in the germline V gene. This CDR3 region has 14 residues. The DNA of the CDR3 is TGTGCCAGCAGTGAAGACCGCGGTACGGCTGAAGCTTTCTTT. Translation gives CASSEDRGTAEAFF.

This clonotype was counted ten times or more. The rearrangement links TRBV20-1 to TRBJ2-7, with TRBD1 as a possible D gene (6 bases). V lost 0 bases, J lost 3 bases, and 12 bases lay in between. The CDR3 runs to 14 residues. The germline V gene has CDR1 DFQATT and CDR2 SNEGSKA (reference sequence). CDR3 sequence: CSARDIQGRYEQYF. The CDR3 bases are TGCAGTGCTAGAGATATACAGGGACGCTACGAGCAGTACTTC.

The V and J genes are TRBV3-1 and TRBJ1-4, with D unresolved. The CDR3 loop spans 16 amino acids. Germline V gives CDR1 LGHDT, CDR2 YNNKEL (reference sequence). Trimming stripped 1 base from V and 0 bases from J, with 9 bases between. The CDR3 DNA reads TGTGCCAGCAGCCAAGGATGGGGTGCAACTAATGAAAAACTGTTTTTT. This translates into CASSQGWGATNEKLFF.

There are many counts of this clonotype. V gene TRBV18 combines with J gene TRBJ1-5, with D unclear. The V gene lost 3 bases and the J gene lost 7 bases, with 10 bases spanning the gap. The CDR3 length is 13 residues. The germline gives CDR1 KGHSH, CDR2 LQKENI. The DNA for the CDR3 is TGTGCCAGCTCACCGGGCCTGGGGCAGCCCCAGCATTTT. It is translated as CASSPGLGQPQHF.

This clonotype was detected only a few times. This rearrangement joins TRBV5-1 to TRBJ1-4; D might be TRBD1 (5 bases). The germline CDR1 and CDR2 sequences are SGHRS and YFSETQ. The germline V and J ends were trimmed by 0 bases and 6 bases, with 12 bases remaining between them. The CDR3 spans 15 residues. The chain's CDR3 is CASSLEAGRDEKLFF. In DNA, the CDR3 is TGCGCCAGCAGCTTGGAGGCAGGGCGCGATGAAAAACTGTTTTTT.

This clonotype was detected a few times. The genes are TRBV20-1 and TRBJ1-1; 7 nucleotides align to TRBD1. This CDR3 spans 13 amino acids. V was pared by 3 bases and J by 7 bases, with 8 bases of the junction left unmatched. Germline V lookup: CDR1 DFQATT, CDR2 SNEGSKA (reference sequence). The CDR3 nucleotides read TGCAGTGCTAGCCCCGCGACAGGGTATGAAGCTTTCTTT. It translates to CSASPATGYEAFF.

The chain links TRBV14 to TRBJ2-7; D could derive from TRBD1 or TRBD2 (5 bases each). Germline V gives CDR1 SGHDN, CDR2 FVKESK. The CDR3 extends over 13 amino acids. Trimming took off 4 bases at V and 12 bases at J, with 19 bases between the two ends. This CDR3 is CASSPLPGAGRYF. The CDR3 DNA follows: TGTGCCAGCAGCCCTCTTCCCGGGGCCGGGCGGTACTTC. The full variable domain, completed using reference TRBV14 and TRBJ2-7, is EAGVTQFPSHSVIEKGQTVTLRCDPISGHDNLYWYRRVMGKEIKFLLHFVKESKQDESGMPNNRFLAERTGGTYSTLKVQPAELEDSGVYFCASSPLPGAGRYFGPGTRLTVT.

V and J are TRBV4-3 and TRBJ2-5; D remains unclear. The CDR3 totals 13 residues. V dropped 3 bases and J dropped 3 bases, with 8 bases sitting between them. Germline CDR1 reads LGHNA; CDR2 reads YSLEER. The CDR3 region is CASSQGLKETQYF. The CDR3 DNA reads TGCGCCAGCAGCCAGGGCCTAAAAGAGACCCAGTACTTC.

This clonotype was detected many times. The chain has TRBV20-1 and TRBJ2-1; TRBD1 or TRBD2 may be the D gene (5 bases each). The CDR3 runs to 16 residues. The V gene lost 6 bases and the J gene lost 5 bases, with 23 bases spanning the gap. The germline CDR1 and CDR2 sequences are DFQATT and SNEGSKA (reference sequence). CDR3 bases: TGCAGTGCCCCGCGTCATTTGGGGACGGAGAACAATGAGCAGTTCTTC. It translates to CSAPRHLGTENNEQFF.

At least ten counts were recorded for this clonotype. The J gene is TRBJ2-7, the V gene TRBV10-3, with D perhaps TRBD2 (6 bases). Germline loops: CDR1 ENHRY, CDR2 SYGVKD. CDR3 length: 13 amino acids. Trimming cost V 5 bases and J 6 bases, with 14 bases left between them. The CDR3 coding sequence is TGTGCCATCAGTACGGGAGCGGGTCTCGAGCAGTACTTC. Amino acid sequence: CAISTGAGLEQYF.

As regards this clonotype: A far larger clone is a single base away, which makes a read error likely. The genes are TRBV12-3 or TRBV12-4 and TRBJ2-5; 8 positions agree with TRBD2. The CDR3 runs 16 residues. V lost 6 bases and J lost 11; bases outside the gene matches: 20. CDR3 in amino acids: CASSSLTGGSYNEQYF. CDR3 coding DNA: TGTGCCAGCAGCTCCTTAACGGGAGGGTCCTACAATGAGCAGTACTTC.

This clonotype was picked up many times. The chain carries TRBV18 and TRBJ2-3; D gene uncertain. Per germline, CDR1 KGHSH and CDR2 LQKENI. V was cut by 2 bases and J by 8 bases, with 11 bases left in between. This CDR3 is 13 amino acids long. The CDR3 DNA follows: TGTGCCAGCTCACCAGAAAGTGGGTCTACGCAGTATTTT. It is translated as CASSPESGSTQYF.

The chain recombines TRBV20-1 with TRBJ2-4; TRBD1 matches 7 bases. Germline assignment: CDR1 DFQATT and CDR2 SNEGSKA (reference sequence). With V trimmed by 6 bases and J by 6 bases, 14 bases remained unmatched. CDR3 size: 15 residues. Here the CDR3 DNA reads TGCAGTGCCCTGCTCAAAGGGGGCAGCGCAAACATTCAGTACTTC. This codes for CSALLKGGSANIQYF.

This rearrangement joins TRBV4-2 to TRBJ2-7; a weak D match, TRBD2 (6 bases). From germline, CDR1 is LGHNA and CDR2 YNFKEQ. The germline V and J ends were trimmed by 3 bases and 0 bases, with 18 bases remaining between them. The CDR3 runs 17 residues. In DNA form, the CDR3 reads TGTGCCAGCAGCCAGTATTCACAGCGGGCGAGCTCCTACGAGCAGTACTTC. This codes for CASSQYSQRASSYEQYF.